This T cell receptor beta chain was retrieved from a study of T cell changes during pregnancy in multiple sclerosis. Produced via immunoSEQ multiplex PCR; TCRdb's table is partial and in-frame only. Here the sample spans about 64,000 clones, 90% being singletons. Germline CDR1 and CDR2: MDHEN and SYDVKM. The CDR3 extends over 15 amino acids. V was pared by 8 bases and J by 2 bases, with 16 bases between. The sequenced sample was peripheral blood, obtained in the second trimester of pregnancy. This clonotype originated in a female donor in good health, enrolled as a control in a pregnancy study. The chain uses TRBV28 and TRBJ1-3, with D possibly TRBD1 on 6 matching bases. The DNA of the CDR3 is TGTGCCAGCTTCAGGGTTAAGGGGGCTGGAAACACCATATATTTT. It encodes CASFRVKGAGNTIYF.